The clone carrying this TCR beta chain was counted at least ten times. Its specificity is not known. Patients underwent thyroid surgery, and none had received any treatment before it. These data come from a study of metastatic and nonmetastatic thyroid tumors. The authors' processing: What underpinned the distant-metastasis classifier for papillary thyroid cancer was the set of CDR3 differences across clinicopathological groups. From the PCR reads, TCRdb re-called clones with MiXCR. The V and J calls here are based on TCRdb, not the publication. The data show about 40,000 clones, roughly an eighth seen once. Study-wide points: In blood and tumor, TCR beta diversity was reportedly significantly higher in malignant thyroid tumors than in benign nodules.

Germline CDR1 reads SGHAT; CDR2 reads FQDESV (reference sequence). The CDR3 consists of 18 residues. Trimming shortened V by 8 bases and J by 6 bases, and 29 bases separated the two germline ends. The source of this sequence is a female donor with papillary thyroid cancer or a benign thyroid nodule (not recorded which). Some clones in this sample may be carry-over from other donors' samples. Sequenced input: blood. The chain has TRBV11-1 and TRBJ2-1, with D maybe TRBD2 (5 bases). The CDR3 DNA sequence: TGTGCCAGCGATCCGGGAAACTTAAGGTCCCTAAGGCCCAATGAGCAGTTCTTC. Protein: CASDPGNLRSLRPNEQFF. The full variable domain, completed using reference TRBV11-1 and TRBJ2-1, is EAEVAQSPRYKITEKSQAVAFWCDPISGHATLYWYRQILGQGPELLVQFQDESVVDDSQLPKDRFSAERLKGVDSTLKIQPAELGDSAMYLCASDPGNLRSLRPNEQFFGPGTRLTVL.